The 21 T cell receptor beta chains in this list originate from one sample, sequenced in a study of blood T cell repertoires in COVID-19. Only in-frame clones appear in the TCRdb table, and some are missing; sequencing was by immunoSEQ multiplex PCR. The sample includes under 150,000 clones, 70% to 90% of them seen just once. What was sequenced was PBMCs or T cells enriched from blood (not recorded which). The origin of the receptors is a woman in her fifties or sixties who had recovered from COVID-19.

The rearrangement links TRBV6-5 to TRBJ2-7; D is perhaps TRBD1 (6 bases). CDR3 length equals 11 residues. The germline gives CDR1 MNHEY, CDR2 SVGAGI. V was trimmed by 7 bases and J by 10 bases, leaving 14 bases between them. In nucleotides, the CDR3 is TGTGCCAGCACGGCAGGGGTCGAACAGTACTTC. It encodes CASTAGVEQYF.

The chain recombines TRBV10-3 with TRBJ2-5; 8 bases fit TRBD2. This CDR3 is 14 amino acids long. Germline V gene data show CDR1 as ENHRY and CDR2 as SYGVKD. The trim removed 10 bases at V and 4 bases at J, leaving 11 bases unmatched. CDR3 nucleotides: TGTGCCACGGGAAACCGGGAGGGGAGAGAGACCCAGTACTTC. Amino acid sequence: CATGNREGRETQYF.

The chain combines TRBV2 with TRBJ1-4; tentative D call: TRBD1 (6 bases). This CDR3 spans 18 amino acids. Trimming shortened V by 7 bases and J by 0 bases, and 21 bases separated the two germline ends. The V gene's germline CDR1 is SNHLY and CDR2 FYNNEI. In DNA form, the CDR3 reads TGTGCCAGCAACGGCGGGAGGGGGAACACTGCAACTAATGAAAAACTGTTTTTT. It encodes CASNGGRGNTATNEKLFF.

The gene calls are TRBV6-5 and TRBJ1-2; 8 bases line up with TRBD1. Trimming took 4 bases from V and 8 from J; bases not matched to a gene: 15. CDR1 is MNHEY and CDR2 is SVGAGI in the germline V gene. The CDR3 has 16 amino acids. CDR3: CASSSLSGGEMRGYTF. CDR3 nucleotides: TGTGCCAGCAGTTCCCTTTCAGGGGGCGAAATGAGGGGCTACACCTTC.

This rearrangement joins TRBV9 to TRBJ1-3; the match to TRBD1 covers 7 bases. Germline-derived CDR1 and CDR2 are SGDLS and YYNGEE. CDR3 length: 17 residues. V lost 0 bases, J lost 0 bases, and 6 bases stayed unmatched. The CDR3 nucleotides read TGTGCCAGCAGCGTAGGAGGGGGCAGCCTCTCTGGAAACACCATATATTTT. It specifies CASSVGGGSLSGNTIYF.

The chain couples TRBV5-8 to TRBJ2-7; the match to TRBD1 covers 8 bases. This CDR3 has 14 amino acids. Germline CDR1 and CDR2: SGHTS and YDEGEE. Unmatched junction bases numbered 5, after V lost 3 bases and J lost 3 bases. CDR3 bases: TGTGCCAGCAGCTCACAGGGGGTGGTCTACGAGCAGTACTTC. Translating gives CASSSQGVVYEQYF.

The chain combines TRBV29-1 with TRBJ2-7, with TRBD1 identical over 10 bases. Germline trimming cut 0 bases from V and 1 base from J; bases unmatched to any gene: 9. Germline loops: CDR1 SQVTM, CDR2 ANQGSEA. CDR3 length: 17 amino acids. Written as DNA, the CDR3 is TGCAGCGTTGAAGATATTGGTCCGGACAGGGGGTCCTACGAGCAGTACTTC. This sequence encodes CSVEDIGPDRGSYEQYF.

The V and J genes are TRBV19 and TRBJ2-2, with 9 bases fitting TRBD2. The V gene's germline CDR1 is LNHDA and CDR2 SQIVND (reference sequence). The CDR3 is 15 residues long. The junction had 3 bases not matched to a gene; V was cut back by 4 bases and J by 3 bases. The CDR3: CASSNLAGHTGELFF. As DNA, the CDR3 is TGTGCCAGTAGTAACCTAGCGGGGCACACCGGGGAGCTGTTTTTT. The full variable domain, its missing parts supplied by reference TRBV19 and TRBJ2-2, is DGGITQSPKYLFRKEGQNVTLSCEQNLNHDAMYWYRQDPGQGLRLIYYSQIVNDFQKGDIAEGYSVSREKKESFPLTVTSAQKNPTAFYLCASSNLAGHTGELFFGEGSRLTVL.

V gene TRBV12-3 or TRBV12-4 combines with J gene TRBJ2-2; possible D gene TRBD1, 6 bases. Trimming left V 5 bases short and J 5 bases short, with 9 bases between. The CDR3 has 13 residues. For the CDR3, the DNA is TGTGCCAGCAGTCCAACAGGGACCGGGGAGCTGTTTTTT. Translation: CASSPTGTGELFF.

The chain combines TRBV7-9 with TRBJ2-5; 14 bases agree with TRBD2. J was trimmed by 3 bases and V by 2 bases; bases with no gene match: 2. The germline V gene encodes CDR1 SEHNR and CDR2 FQNEAQ (reference sequence). This CDR3 spans 16 amino acids. The CDR3 region has the DNA TGTGCCAGCAGCTTAACGGGACTAGCGGGGGAAGAGACCCAGTACTTC. Its protein is CASSLTGLAGEETQYF.

The chain uses TRBV18 and TRBJ2-2, with D possibly matching TRBD1 (5 bases). V was shortened by 0 bases and J by 3 bases, with 11 bases between the two germline ends. In germline, CDR1 is KGHSH, CDR2 LQKENI. CDR3 length equals 16 residues. CDR3 amino acids: CASSPPGLPHTGELFF. DNA of the CDR3: TGTGCCAGCTCACCACCGGGGCTACCACACACCGGGGAGCTGTTTTTT. The full variable domain, with the rest looked up from reference TRBV18 and TRBJ2-2, is NAGVMQNPRHLVRRRGQEARLRCSPMKGHSHVYWYRQLPEEGLKFMVYLQKENIIDESGMPKERFSAEFPKEGPSILRIQQVVRGDSAAYFCASSPPGLPHTGELFFGEGSRLTVL.

CDR3: CASSTTYSTEAFF. The DNA of the CDR3 is TGTGCCAGTAGTACAACTTACAGCACTGAAGCTTTCTTT. The chain joins TRBV19 to TRBJ1-1, with D unclear. V lost 4 bases and J 4 bases, leaving 10 bases between the germline ends. This CDR3 comprises 13 residues. Germline CDR1 LNHDA, CDR2 SQIVND (reference sequence).

The CDR3 DNA is TGTGCCAGCAGAGAGACAGGGATTCAGCCCCAGCATTTT. Its protein is CASRETGIQPQHF. The chain joins TRBV2 to TRBJ1-5; 7 nucleotides agree with TRBD1. The CDR3 is 13 amino acids. Germline values: CDR1 SNHLY, CDR2 FYNNEI. Trimming took 6 bases from V and 6 from J; bases not matched to a gene: 5.

The V call is TRBV7-3, the J call TRBJ1-4; maybe TRBD1 (6 bases). V was trimmed by 1 base and J by 4 bases, leaving 10 bases between them. CDR1 and CDR2 from the germline V gene are SGHTA and FQGTGA. This CDR3 contains 15 residues. CDR3 DNA: TGTGCCAGCAGCTTAAGGGGGGGCAATAATGAAAAACTGTTTTTT. Translation gives CASSLRGGNNEKLFF.

The V and J genes are TRBV11-2 and TRBJ1-3; D is perhaps TRBD1 (6 bases). Germline CDR1 is SGHAT and CDR2 is FQNNGV. The CDR3 is made up of 14 amino acids. V was cut by 3 bases and J by 0 bases, with 6 bases left in between. In nucleotides, the CDR3 is TGTGCCAGCAGCTTGACAGGCTCTGGAAACACCATATATTTT. The encoded protein is CASSLTGSGNTIYF.

As DNA, the CDR3 is TGTGCCAGCAGCGTTAGAACCTCTGGAAACACCATATATTTT. Its translation is CASSVRTSGNTIYF. The chain uses TRBV3-1 (or the pseudogene TRBV3-2) and TRBJ1-3; no firm D call. CDR3 size: 14 residues. The V end was cut by 5 bases, the J end by 0 bases, with 8 bases between. Per germline, CDR1 LGHDT and CDR2 YNNKEL (reference sequence).

This chain links TRBV6-5 with TRBJ2-7, with 8 bases aligning to TRBD2. Per germline, CDR1 MNHEY and CDR2 SVGAGI. The junction had 6 bases not matched to a gene; V was cut back by 5 bases and J by 6 bases. The CDR3 contains 13 residues. CDR3 sequence (DNA): TGTGCCAGCAGTCTGACGGGGGGGCTCGAGCAGTACTTC. It encodes CASSLTGGLEQYF.

V gene TRBV29-1 combines with J gene TRBJ2-5; D may be TRBD2 (5 bases). The CDR3 is 10 amino acids. Germline V gene lookup returns CDR1 SQVTM and CDR2 ANQGSEA. V lost 4 bases and J lost 7, with 7 bases in between. The CDR3 bases are TGCAGCGTTGCCGAGGGGACCCAGTACTTC. Its translation is CSVAEGTQYF.

The chain has TRBV6-5 and TRBJ1-1; TRBD1 aligns across 7 bases. J gave up 0 bases and V 0 bases, and 4 bases lay outside the gene matches. Germline lookup yields CDR1 MNHEY and CDR2 SVGAGI. The CDR3 contains 16 residues. For the CDR3, the DNA is TGTGCCAGCAGTTACTCGATCGGGACAGTGAACACTGAAGCTTTCTTT. As protein: CASSYSIGTVNTEAFF.

This clone was counted a single time. This sequence joins TRBV5-6 and TRBJ2-1, with D maybe TRBD2 (5 bases). CDR1 and CDR2 from the germline V gene are SGHDT and YYEEEE. Between the trimmed V and J ends, which lost 3 bases and 7 bases, there was a span of 11 bases. This CDR3 spans 13 amino acids. The CDR3 spells CASSYPGSNEQFF. As DNA, the CDR3 is TGTGCCAGCAGCTACCCGGGGTCGAATGAGCAGTTCTTC.

This clone was counted a single time. The rearrangement joins TRBV7-9 to TRBJ2-5; D gene uncertain. V was clipped by 5 bases and J by 0 bases, with 10 bases between them. This CDR3 has 14 residues. Germline CDR1 is SEHNR and CDR2 is FQNEAQ (reference sequence). CDR3 bases: TGTGCCAGCAGCCACCAAACAGACCAAGAGACCCAGTACTTC. Amino acids: CASSHQTDQETQYF.